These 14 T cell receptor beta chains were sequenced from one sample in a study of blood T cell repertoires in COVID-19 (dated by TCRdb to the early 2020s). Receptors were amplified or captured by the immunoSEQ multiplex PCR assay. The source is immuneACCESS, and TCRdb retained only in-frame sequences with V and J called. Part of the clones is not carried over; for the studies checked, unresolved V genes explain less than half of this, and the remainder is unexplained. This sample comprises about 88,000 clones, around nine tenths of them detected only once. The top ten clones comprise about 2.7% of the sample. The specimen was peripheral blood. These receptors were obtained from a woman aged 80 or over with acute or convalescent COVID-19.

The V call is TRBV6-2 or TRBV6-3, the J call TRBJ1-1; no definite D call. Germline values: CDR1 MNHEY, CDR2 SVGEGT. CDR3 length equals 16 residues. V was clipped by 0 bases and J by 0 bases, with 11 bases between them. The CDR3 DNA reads TGTGCCAGCAGTTACTCGAGGGCGGATTTGAACACTGAAGCTTTCTTT. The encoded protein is CASSYSRADLNTEAFF.

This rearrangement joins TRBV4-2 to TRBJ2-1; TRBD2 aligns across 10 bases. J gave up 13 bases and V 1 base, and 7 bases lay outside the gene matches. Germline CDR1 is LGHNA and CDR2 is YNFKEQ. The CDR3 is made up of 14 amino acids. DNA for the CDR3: TGTGCCAGCAGCCAAGTAGGTAGCGGGAGGACTCAGTTCTTC. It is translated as CASSQVGSGRTQFF.

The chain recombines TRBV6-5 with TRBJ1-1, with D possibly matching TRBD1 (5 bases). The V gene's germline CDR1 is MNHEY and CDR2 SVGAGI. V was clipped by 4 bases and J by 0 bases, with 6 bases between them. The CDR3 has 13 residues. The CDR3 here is CASSSQVNTEAFF. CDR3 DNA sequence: TGTGCCAGCAGTTCACAGGTGAACACTGAAGCTTTCTTT.

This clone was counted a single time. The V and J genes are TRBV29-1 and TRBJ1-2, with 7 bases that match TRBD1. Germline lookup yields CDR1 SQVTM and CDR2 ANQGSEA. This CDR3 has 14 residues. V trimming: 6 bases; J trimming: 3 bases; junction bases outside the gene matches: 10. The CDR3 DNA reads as TGCAGCGTCTCCACCCAAGACAGGGACTATGGCTACACCTTC. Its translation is CSVSTQDRDYGYTF.

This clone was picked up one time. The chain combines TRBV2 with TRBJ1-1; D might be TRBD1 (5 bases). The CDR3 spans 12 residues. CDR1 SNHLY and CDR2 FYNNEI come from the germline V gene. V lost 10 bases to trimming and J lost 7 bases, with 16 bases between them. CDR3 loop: CAINDRSREAFF. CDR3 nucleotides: TGTGCCATCAACGACAGATCTCGTGAAGCTTTCTTT. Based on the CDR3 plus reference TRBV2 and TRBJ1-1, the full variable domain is EPEVTQTPSHQVTQMGQEVILRCVPISNHLYFYWYRQILGQKVEFLVSFYNNEISEKSEIFDDQFSVERPDGSNFTLKIRSTKLEDSAMYFCAINDRSREAFFGQGTRLTVV.

In DNA, the CDR3 is TGTGCCAGCAGTTACGGAGGTTGGGGTCCCAATCAGCCCCAGCATTTT. It specifies CASSYGGWGPNQPQHF. V is TRBV6-5 and J is TRBJ1-5; no reliable D call. The CDR3 extends over 16 amino acids. V was cut by 2 bases and J by 3 bases, with 14 bases left in between. Per the germline V gene, CDR1 is MNHEY and CDR2 is SVGAGI.

CDR3 in DNA: TGTGCCATTTCTAGCGGGGCGTTTTTCACAGATACGCAGTATTTT. Its protein is CAISSGAFFTDTQYF. The rearrangement joins TRBV28 to TRBJ2-3; TRBD2 matches 9 bases. The V gene's germline CDR1 is MDHEN and CDR2 SYDVKM. Trimming at V came to 10 bases and at J to 2 bases, leaving 10 bases not matched to a gene. CDR3 length: 15 residues.

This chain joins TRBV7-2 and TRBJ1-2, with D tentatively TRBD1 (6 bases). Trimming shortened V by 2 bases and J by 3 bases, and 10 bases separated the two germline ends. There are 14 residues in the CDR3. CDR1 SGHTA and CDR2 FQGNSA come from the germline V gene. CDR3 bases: TGTGCCAGCAGCTTACAGGGGTATTACTATGGCTACACCTTC. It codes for CASSLQGYYYGYTF.

CDR3 nucleotides: TGTGCCAGCTCACCCCAGGGGGCGCGCGGTGAAGCTTTCTTT. Translating gives CASSPQGARGEAFF. The V and J genes are TRBV18 and TRBJ1-1, with 8 positions matching TRBD1. This CDR3 contains 14 residues. CDR1 and CDR2 (germline): KGHSH, LQKENI. J was trimmed by 7 bases and V by 3 bases; bases with no gene match: 7.

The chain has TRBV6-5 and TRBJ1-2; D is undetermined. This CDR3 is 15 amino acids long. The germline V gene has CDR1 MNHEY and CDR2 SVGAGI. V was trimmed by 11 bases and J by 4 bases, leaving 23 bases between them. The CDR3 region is CASKFTGGPLYGYTF. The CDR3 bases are TGTGCCTCAAAGTTTACGGGAGGGCCCCTCTATGGCTACACCTTC.

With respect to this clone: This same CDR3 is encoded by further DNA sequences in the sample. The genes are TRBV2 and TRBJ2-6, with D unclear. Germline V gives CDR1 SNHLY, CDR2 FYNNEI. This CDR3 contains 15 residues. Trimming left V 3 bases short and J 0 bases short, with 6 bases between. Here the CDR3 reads CASSDWASGANVLTF. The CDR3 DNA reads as TGTGCCAGCAGTGATTGGGCCTCTGGGGCCAACGTCCTGACTTTC.

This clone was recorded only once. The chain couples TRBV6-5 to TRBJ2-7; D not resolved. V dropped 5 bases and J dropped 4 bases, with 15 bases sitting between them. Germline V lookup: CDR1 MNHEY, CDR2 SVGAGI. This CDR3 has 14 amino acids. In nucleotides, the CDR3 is TGTGCCAGCAGTCCCCGTTTCACGAGTTACGAGCAGTACTTC. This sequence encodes CASSPRFTSYEQYF.

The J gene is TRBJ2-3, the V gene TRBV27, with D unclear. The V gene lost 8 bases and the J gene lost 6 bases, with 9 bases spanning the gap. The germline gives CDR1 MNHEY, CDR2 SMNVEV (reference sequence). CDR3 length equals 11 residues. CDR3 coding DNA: TGTGCCAGCGCCGTCGGGGATACGCAGTATTTT. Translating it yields CASAVGDTQYF.

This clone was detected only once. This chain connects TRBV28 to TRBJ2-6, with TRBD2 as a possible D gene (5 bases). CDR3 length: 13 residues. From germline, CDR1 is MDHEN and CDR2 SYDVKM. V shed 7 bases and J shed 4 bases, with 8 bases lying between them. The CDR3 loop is CASMPGGANVLTF. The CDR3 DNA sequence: TGTGCCAGCATGCCGGGAGGGGCCAACGTCCTGACTTTC.